One and the same sample provided the 21 T cell receptor beta chains below, sequenced in a study of graft-versus-host responses after intestinal transplantation. Some clones are missing from TCRdb's copy, which holds only in-frame ones; the method was immunoSEQ multiplex PCR. The sample records around 17,000 clones, approximately 80% being singletons. To release intraepithelial and lamina propria lymphocytes, the graft tissue was processed. Specimen: ileum tissue, collected 17 days after transplant. The receptors shown here come from a human patient who received an intestinal transplant, so some T cells may come from the graft donor.

The CDR3 here is CASKLQGAPYEQYF. CDR3 nucleotides: TGTGCCAGCAAGCTACAGGGAGCCCCCTACGAGCAGTACTTC. The rearrangement joins TRBV2 to TRBJ2-7, with D perhaps TRBD1 (6 bases). Per the germline V gene, CDR1 is SNHLY and CDR2 is FYNNEI. The CDR3 runs 14 residues. V was cut by 7 bases and J by 2 bases, with 15 bases left in between.

V usage is TRBV30 and J usage is TRBJ2-7, with 7 bases fitting TRBD1. V lost 3 bases, J lost 3 bases, and 11 bases stayed unmatched. Germline loops: CDR1 GTSNPN, CDR2 SVGIG (reference sequence). The CDR3 spans 15 residues. CDR3 protein: CAWRNRGGKFYEQYF. The CDR3 DNA follows: TGTGCCTGGAGGAATAGAGGGGGCAAGTTCTACGAGCAGTACTTC.

This sequence joins TRBV15 and TRBJ2-7, with a tentative D call TRBD2 (5 bases). CDR3 length: 17 residues. Trimming left V 0 bases short and J 1 base short, with 16 bases between. Germline V lookup: CDR1 LNHNV, CDR2 YYDKDF (reference sequence). The CDR3 bases are TGTGCCACCAGCAGAGAGGGAGTCGGGTTAGGATCCTACGAGCAGTACTTC. Protein product: CATSREGVGLGSYEQYF. The full variable domain, rest sourced from reference TRBV15 and TRBJ2-7, is DAMVIQNPRYQVTQFGKPVTLSCSQTLNHNVMYWYQQKSSQAPKLLFHYYDKDFNNEADTPDNFQSRRPNTSFCFLDIRSPGLGDTAMYLCATSREGVGLGSYEQYFGPGTRLTVT.

The genes are TRBV6-1 and TRBJ2-2; D possibly corresponds to TRBD2 (5 bases). Germline values: CDR1 MNHNS, CDR2 SASEGT. Trimming stripped 7 bases from V and 0 bases from J, with 9 bases between. CDR3 length: 14 residues. The DNA of the CDR3 is TGTGCCAGCAAACTGGACTCGAACACCGGGGAGCTGTTTTTT. Its protein product is CASKLDSNTGELFF.

The gene calls are TRBV11-3 and TRBJ2-3, with D unclear. Deletions cut 3 bases from V and 4 bases from J, with 8 bases between. The CDR3 has 13 amino acids. Germline loops: CDR1 SGHNT, CDR2 YENEEA. CDR3 DNA: TGTGCCAGCAGCTTGCAGAGTTCAGATACGCAGTATTTT. Protein sequence: CASSLQSSDTQYF.

This clone was seen more than once but under ten times. The V call is TRBV5-6, the J call TRBJ1-1; D might be TRBD1 (5 bases). Trimming removed 2 bases at V and 5 bases at J, with 10 bases between. The CDR3 has 13 residues. CDR1 and CDR2 from the germline V gene are SGHDT and YYEEEE. In nucleotides, the CDR3 is TGTGCCAGCAGCTTAAGTGGGGGGACTGAAGCTTTCTTT. It specifies CASSLSGGTEAFF.

The rearrangement uses TRBV19 and TRBJ1-4; D is perhaps TRBD1 (6 bases). V lost 6 bases and J lost 5, with 16 bases in between. In germline, CDR1 is LNHDA, CDR2 SQIVND (reference sequence). This CDR3 comprises 15 residues. As DNA, the CDR3 is TGTGCCAGTAGCCTACTACAGGGTCCCAATGAAAAACTGTTTTTT. This codes for CASSLLQGPNEKLFF.

V gene TRBV14 combines with J gene TRBJ1-4; D may be TRBD1 (5 bases). The CDR3 contains 14 residues. Between the trimmed V and J ends, which lost 0 bases and 8 bases, there was a span of 10 bases. Per germline, CDR1 SGHDN and CDR2 FVKESK. The CDR3 protein is CASSQERGVEKLFF. The CDR3 region has the DNA TGTGCCAGCAGCCAAGAAAGGGGAGTAGAAAAACTGTTTTTT.

There are a few counts of this clone. The chain couples TRBV2 to TRBJ1-5, with a possible D match to TRBD1 (5 bases). The CDR3 is 16 residues long. V gave up 0 bases and J gave up 11 bases, with 20 bases separating them. Germline V gives CDR1 SNHLY, CDR2 FYNNEI. The CDR3 bases are TGTGCCAGCAGTGAAGCGCTTATGGGACGGAATGAGGCCCAGCATTTT. It is translated as CASSEALMGRNEAQHF.

This rearrangement joins TRBV21-1 to TRBJ2-5; the table calls TRBD1, which could not be checked here. TRBV21-1 is shown as a pseudogene. This CDR3 region has 17 residues. The CDR3 coding sequence is TGTGCCAGCAGCACCCTAGGGAGACAGGGGCCCCAAGAGACCCAGTACTTC. It encodes CASSTLGRQGPQETQYF.

The chain recombines TRBV27 with TRBJ2-1; TRBD2 agrees at 7 bases. V shed 6 bases and J 2 bases; nucleotides not matched to a gene: 7. Germline values: CDR1 MNHEY, CDR2 SMNVEV (reference sequence). The CDR3 is 15 residues long. In nucleotides, the CDR3 is TGTGCCAGCAGCTATGGGGCGGGGGCCTACAATGAGCAGTTCTTC. Amino acid sequence: CASSYGAGAYNEQFF.

V is TRBV20-1 and J is TRBJ2-7; 7 bases map to TRBD2. The CDR3 length is 11 residues. V trimming: 7 bases; J trimming: 4 bases; junction bases outside the gene matches: 4. Germline V gene lookup returns CDR1 DFQATT and CDR2 SNEGSKA (reference sequence). CDR3 bases: TGCAGTGGGTCGCGGGAGTACGAGCAGTACTTC. Protein sequence: CSGSREYEQYF.

The chain uses TRBV10-3 and TRBJ2-1; D tentatively reads TRBD1 or TRBD2 (5 bases each). CDR3 length equals 14 residues. Trimming took off 5 bases at V and 8 bases at J, with 16 bases between the two ends. Germline values: CDR1 ENHRY, CDR2 SYGVKD. The CDR3 here is CAISSGRRWYEQFF. CDR3 sequence (DNA): TGTGCCATCAGTTCGGGACGGCGGTGGTATGAGCAGTTCTTC.

This chain connects TRBV27 to TRBJ2-5, with D possibly matching TRBD2 (6 bases). The CDR3 extends over 14 amino acids. CDR1 and CDR2 from the germline V gene are MNHEY and SMNVEV (reference sequence). Trimming took off 7 bases at V and 3 bases at J, with 15 bases between the two ends. The CDR3 DNA reads as TGTGCCAGCACCAAATCGGGGGTCGAAGAGACCCAGTACTTC. This translates into CASTKSGVEETQYF.

The sample holds one count of this clone. This sequence joins TRBV2 and TRBJ2-3, with D uncertain. CDR1 and CDR2 (germline): SNHLY, FYNNEI. The V gene lost 3 bases and the J gene lost 4 bases, with 17 bases spanning the gap. This CDR3 contains 16 residues. CDR3 DNA sequence: TGTGCCAGCAGTGATAGTGGCCTAGAGTTTTCAGATACGCAGTATTTT. Translation gives CASSDSGLEFSDTQYF. Complete variable domain (other parts from reference TRBV2 and TRBJ2-3): EPEVTQTPSHQVTQMGQEVILRCVPISNHLYFYWYRQILGQKVEFLVSFYNNEISEKSEIFDDQFSVERPDGSNFTLKIRSTKLEDSAMYFCASSDSGLEFSDTQYFGPGTRLTVL.

The rearrangement uses TRBV27 and TRBJ2-3; unclear D gene. Germline loops: CDR1 MNHEY, CDR2 SMNVEV (reference sequence). The V and J ends lost 4 bases and 2 bases respectively, with 16 bases between them. The CDR3 runs 16 residues. CDR3 loop: CASSSFRTTFTDTQYF. CDR3 nucleotides: TGTGCCAGCAGTTCATTTCGGACGACATTCACAGATACGCAGTATTTT.

The CDR3 DNA reads as TGTGCCAGCAGTCCCGGACGCGTGAACACTGAAGCTTTCTTT. Its protein is CASSPGRVNTEAFF. V usage is TRBV6-5 and J usage is TRBJ1-1; no clear D gene. CDR3 length equals 14 residues. Trimming shortened V by 5 bases and J by 0 bases, and 10 bases separated the two germline ends. CDR1 is MNHEY, CDR2 SVGAGI, per germline.

The V call is TRBV6-1, the J call TRBJ2-7; no firm D call. The CDR3 contains 13 residues. V was pared by 5 bases and J by 0 bases, with 8 bases between. CDR1 MNHNS and CDR2 SASEGT come from the germline V gene. The CDR3 spells CASSWRLSYEQYF. The CDR3 DNA sequence: TGTGCCAGCAGTTGGCGTCTCTCCTACGAGCAGTACTTC.

The V gene is TRBV28, the J gene TRBJ2-2; TRBD1 agrees at 10 bases. The CDR3 extends over 15 amino acids. CDR1 and CDR2 from the germline V gene are MDHEN and SYDVKM. V gave up 4 bases and J gave up 6 bases; unmatched junction bases: 5. CDR3 in amino acids: CASSSGQGNSGELFF. CDR3 DNA sequence: TGTGCCAGCAGTTCGGGACAGGGGAATTCCGGGGAGCTGTTTTTT.

The chain recombines TRBV2 with TRBJ1-2, with D tentatively TRBD1 (5 bases). This CDR3 contains 16 residues. V was clipped by 0 bases and J by 3 bases, with 14 bases between them. Looked up from germline, CDR1 is SNHLY and CDR2 is FYNNEI. Written as DNA, the CDR3 is TGTGCCAGCAGTGAAGCGGGGGAGGGGTTCGACTATGGCTACACCTTC. It yields the protein CASSEAGEGFDYGYTF.

The rearrangement uses TRBV13 and TRBJ1-3; D might be TRBD1 (6 bases). Germline CDR1 and CDR2: PRHDT and FYEKMQ (reference sequence). The V gene lost 2 bases and the J gene lost 0 bases, with 11 bases spanning the gap. The CDR3 length is 16 residues. The CDR3 DNA is TGTGCCAGCAGCTTACGGGGGCAGTACTCTGGAAACACCATATATTTT. It is translated as CASSLRGQYSGNTIYF.